What follows is one TCR beta chain and its context. Assay: immunoSEQ multiplex PCR; the TCRdb copy retains only in-frame clones and omits some. The sample consists of roughly 300,000 clones, around 85% of them appearing once. CDR1 and CDR2 (germline): LGHDT, YNNKEL (reference sequence). The CDR3 has 14 residues. The V and J ends lost 2 bases and 6 bases, in that order; junction bases with no gene match: 5. The sample belongs to a study of blood T cell repertoires in COVID-19. About the study: Italy, Spain and the United States were the sources of the convalescent and acute COVID-19 samples.

Input material: peripheral blood. This chain connects TRBV3-1 (or the pseudogene TRBV3-2) to TRBJ2-7; TRBD2 matches at 9 bases. The TCR was taken from a human donor with COVID-19, enrolled during active disease. The donor label of this sample is uncertain. DNA of the CDR3: TGTGCCAGCAGCCAATCACTAGCGGGTCCCGAGCAGTACTTC. Translating it yields CASSQSLAGPEQYF.